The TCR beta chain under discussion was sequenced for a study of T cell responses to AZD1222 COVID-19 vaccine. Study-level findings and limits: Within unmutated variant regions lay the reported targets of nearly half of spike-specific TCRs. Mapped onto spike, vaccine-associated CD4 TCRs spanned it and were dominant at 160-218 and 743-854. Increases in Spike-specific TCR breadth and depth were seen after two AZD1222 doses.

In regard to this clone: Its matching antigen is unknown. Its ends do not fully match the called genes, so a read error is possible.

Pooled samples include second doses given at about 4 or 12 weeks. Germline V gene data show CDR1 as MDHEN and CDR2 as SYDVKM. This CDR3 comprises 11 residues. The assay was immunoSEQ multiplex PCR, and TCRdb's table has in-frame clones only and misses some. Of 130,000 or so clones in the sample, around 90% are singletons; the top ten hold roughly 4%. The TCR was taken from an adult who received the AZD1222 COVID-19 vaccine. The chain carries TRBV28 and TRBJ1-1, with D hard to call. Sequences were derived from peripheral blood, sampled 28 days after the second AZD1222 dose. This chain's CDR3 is CASSYAPSVYF. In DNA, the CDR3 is TGTGCCAGCAGTTATGCCCCGTCCGTCTACTTT. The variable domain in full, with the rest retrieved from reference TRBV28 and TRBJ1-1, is DVKVTQSSRYLVKRTGEKVFLECVQDMDHENMFWYRQDPGLGLRLIYFSYDVKMKEKGDIPEGYSVSREKKERFSLILESASTNQTSMYLCASSYAPSVYFGQGTRLTVV.